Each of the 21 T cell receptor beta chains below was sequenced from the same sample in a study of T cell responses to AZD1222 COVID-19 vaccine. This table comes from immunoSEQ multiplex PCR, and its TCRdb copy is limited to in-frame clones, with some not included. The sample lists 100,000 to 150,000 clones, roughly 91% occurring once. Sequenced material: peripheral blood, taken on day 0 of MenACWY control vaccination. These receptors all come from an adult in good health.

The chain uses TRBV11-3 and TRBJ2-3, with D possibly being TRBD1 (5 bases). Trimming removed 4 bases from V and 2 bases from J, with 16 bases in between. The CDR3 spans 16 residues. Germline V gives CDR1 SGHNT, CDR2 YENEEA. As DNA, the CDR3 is TGTGCCAGCAGCTCGCCCGACAGTCCTGACACAGATACGCAGTATTTT. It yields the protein CASSSPDSPDTDTQYF.

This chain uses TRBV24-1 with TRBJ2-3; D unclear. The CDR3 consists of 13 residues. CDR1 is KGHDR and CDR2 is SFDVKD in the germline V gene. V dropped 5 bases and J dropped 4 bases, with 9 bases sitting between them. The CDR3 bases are TGTGCCACCAGTGCGAGCGTGTCAGATACGCAGTATTTT. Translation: CATSASVSDTQYF.

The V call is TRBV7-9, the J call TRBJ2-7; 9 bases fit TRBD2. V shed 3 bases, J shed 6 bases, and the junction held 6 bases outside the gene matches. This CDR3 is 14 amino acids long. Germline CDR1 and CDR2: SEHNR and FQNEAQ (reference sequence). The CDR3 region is CASSLSGGTGEQYV. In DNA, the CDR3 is TGTGCCAGCAGCTTGAGCGGGGGGACGGGCGAGCAGTACGTC.

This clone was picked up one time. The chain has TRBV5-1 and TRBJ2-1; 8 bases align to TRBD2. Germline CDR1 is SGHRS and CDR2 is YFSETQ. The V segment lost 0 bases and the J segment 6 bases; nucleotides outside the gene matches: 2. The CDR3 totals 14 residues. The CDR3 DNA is TGCGCCAGCAGCTTGGTAGCGGGAATCAATGAGCAGTTCTTC. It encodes CASSLVAGINEQFF. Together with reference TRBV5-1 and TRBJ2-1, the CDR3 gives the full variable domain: KAGVTQTPRYLIKTRGQQVTLSCSPISGHRSVSWYQQTPGQGLQFLFEYFSETQRNKGNFPGRFSGRQFSNSRSEMNVSTLELGDSALYLCASSLVAGINEQFFGPGTRLTVL.

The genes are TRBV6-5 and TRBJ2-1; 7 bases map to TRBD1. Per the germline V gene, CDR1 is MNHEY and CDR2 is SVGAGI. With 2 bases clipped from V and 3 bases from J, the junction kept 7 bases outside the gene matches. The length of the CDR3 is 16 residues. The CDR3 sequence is CASSYRQGIIYNEQFF. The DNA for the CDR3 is TGTGCCAGCAGTTACCGACAGGGCATAATCTACAATGAGCAGTTCTTC.

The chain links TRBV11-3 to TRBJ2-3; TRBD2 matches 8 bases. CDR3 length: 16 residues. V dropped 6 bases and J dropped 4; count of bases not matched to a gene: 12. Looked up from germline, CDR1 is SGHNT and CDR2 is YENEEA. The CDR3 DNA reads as TGTGCCAGCAGTTTTTCGTTCGGGAGGGAAGCAGATACGCAGTATTTT. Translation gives CASSFSFGREADTQYF.

CDR3 bases: TGTGCCACCGAGTTTGCGGGCGATGAGCAGTTCTTC. Its protein product is CATEFAGDEQFF. The chain employs TRBV2 and TRBJ2-1, with a possible D match to TRBD2 (5 bases). Germline CDR1 is SNHLY and CDR2 is FYNNEI. The CDR3 loop spans 12 amino acids. Trimming left V 10 bases short and J 8 bases short, with 15 bases between.

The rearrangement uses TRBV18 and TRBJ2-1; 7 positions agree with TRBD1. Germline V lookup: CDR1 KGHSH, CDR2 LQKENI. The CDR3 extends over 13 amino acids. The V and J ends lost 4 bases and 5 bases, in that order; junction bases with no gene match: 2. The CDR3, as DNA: TGTGCCAGCTCACGGGACAGAAACAATGAGCAGTTCTTC. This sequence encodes CASSRDRNNEQFF. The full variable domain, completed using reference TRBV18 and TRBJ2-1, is NAGVMQNPRHLVRRRGQEARLRCSPMKGHSHVYWYRQLPEEGLKFMVYLQKENIIDESGMPKERFSAEFPKEGPSILRIQQVVRGDSAAYFCASSRDRNNEQFFGPGTRLTVL.

This CDR3 is CASSRYGGGKQYV. The CDR3 nucleotides are TGTGCCAGCAGCCGGTACGGAGGGGGAAAGCAGTACGTC. J is TRBJ2-7 and V is TRBV5-5, with D perhaps being TRBD1 or TRBD2 (6 bases each). Trimming left V 4 bases short and J 8 bases short, with 16 bases between. The V gene's germline CDR1 is SGHKS and CDR2 YYEKEE (reference sequence). The CDR3 is 13 amino acids.

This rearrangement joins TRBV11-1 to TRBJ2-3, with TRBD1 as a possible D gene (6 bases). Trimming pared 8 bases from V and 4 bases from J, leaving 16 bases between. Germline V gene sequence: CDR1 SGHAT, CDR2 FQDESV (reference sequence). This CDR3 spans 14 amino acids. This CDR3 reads CASAFARGSDTQYF. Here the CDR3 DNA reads TGTGCCAGCGCATTTGCCAGGGGCTCAGATACGCAGTATTTT.

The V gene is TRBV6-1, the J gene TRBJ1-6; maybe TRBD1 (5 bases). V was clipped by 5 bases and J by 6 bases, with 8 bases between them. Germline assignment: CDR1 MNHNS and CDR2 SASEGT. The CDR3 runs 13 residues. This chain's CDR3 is CASSTGGNSPLHF. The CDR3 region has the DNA TGTGCCAGCAGTACGGGGGGTAATTCACCCCTCCACTTT.

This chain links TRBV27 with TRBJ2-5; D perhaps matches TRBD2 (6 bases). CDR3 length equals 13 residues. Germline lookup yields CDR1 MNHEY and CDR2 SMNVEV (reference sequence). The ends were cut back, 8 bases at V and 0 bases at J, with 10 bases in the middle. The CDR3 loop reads CASSRGNQETQYF. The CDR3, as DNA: TGTGCCAGCTCTCGCGGGAACCAAGAGACCCAGTACTTC.

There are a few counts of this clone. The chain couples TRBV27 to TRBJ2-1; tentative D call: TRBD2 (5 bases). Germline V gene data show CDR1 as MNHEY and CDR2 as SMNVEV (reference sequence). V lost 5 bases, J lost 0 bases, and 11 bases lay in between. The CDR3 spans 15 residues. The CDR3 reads CASSAGVSSYNEQFF. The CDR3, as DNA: TGTGCCAGCAGTGCCGGGGTGAGCTCCTACAATGAGCAGTTCTTC.

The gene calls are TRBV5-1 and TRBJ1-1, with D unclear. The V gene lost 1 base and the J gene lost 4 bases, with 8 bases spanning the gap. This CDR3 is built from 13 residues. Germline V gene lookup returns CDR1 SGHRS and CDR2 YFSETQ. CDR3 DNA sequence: TGCGCCAGCAGCTTGAGGGTGGGCACTGAAGCTTTCTTT. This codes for CASSLRVGTEAFF. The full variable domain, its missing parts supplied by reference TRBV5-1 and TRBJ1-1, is KAGVTQTPRYLIKTRGQQVTLSCSPISGHRSVSWYQQTPGQGLQFLFEYFSETQRNKGNFPGRFSGRQFSNSRSEMNVSTLELGDSALYLCASSLRVGTEAFFGQGTRLTVV.

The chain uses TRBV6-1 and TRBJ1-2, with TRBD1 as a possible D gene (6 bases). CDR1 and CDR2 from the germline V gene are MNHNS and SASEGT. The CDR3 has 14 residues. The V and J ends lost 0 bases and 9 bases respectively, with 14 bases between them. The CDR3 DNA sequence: TGTGCCAGCAGTGAAGCTCGGGACACCCACCGCTACACCTTC. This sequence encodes CASSEARDTHRYTF.

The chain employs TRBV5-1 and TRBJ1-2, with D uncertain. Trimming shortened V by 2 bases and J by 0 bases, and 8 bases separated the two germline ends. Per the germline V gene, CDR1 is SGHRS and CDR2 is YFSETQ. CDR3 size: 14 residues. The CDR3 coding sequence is TGCGCCAGCAGCTTTGGCGGCCCTAACTATGGCTACACCTTC. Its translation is CASSFGGPNYGYTF.

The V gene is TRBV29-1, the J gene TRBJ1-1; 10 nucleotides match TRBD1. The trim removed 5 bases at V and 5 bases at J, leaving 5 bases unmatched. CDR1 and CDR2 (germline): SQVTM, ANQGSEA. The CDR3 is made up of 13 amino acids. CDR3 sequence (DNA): TGCAGCGTTCTTCCGGGACAGGGGACTGAAGCTTTCTTT. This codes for CSVLPGQGTEAFF.

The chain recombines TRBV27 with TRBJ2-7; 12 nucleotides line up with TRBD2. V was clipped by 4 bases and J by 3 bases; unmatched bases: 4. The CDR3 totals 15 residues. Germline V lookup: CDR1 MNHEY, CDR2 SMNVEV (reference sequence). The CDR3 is CASSSLTSGSYEQYF. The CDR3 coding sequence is TGTGCCAGCAGTTCCTTGACTAGCGGGAGCTACGAGCAGTACTTC.

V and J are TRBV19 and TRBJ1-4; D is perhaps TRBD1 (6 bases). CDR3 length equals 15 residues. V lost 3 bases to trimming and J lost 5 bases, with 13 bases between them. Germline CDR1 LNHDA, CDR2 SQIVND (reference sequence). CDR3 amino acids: CASSIAGAQNEKLFF. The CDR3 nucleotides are TGTGCCAGTAGTATTGCAGGGGCGCAAAATGAAAAACTGTTTTTT.

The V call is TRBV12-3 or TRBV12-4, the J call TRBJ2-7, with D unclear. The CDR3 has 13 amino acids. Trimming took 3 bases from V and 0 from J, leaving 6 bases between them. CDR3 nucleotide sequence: TGTGCCAGCAGTTTCTCCAGCTCCTACGAGCAGTACTTC. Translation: CASSFSSSYEQYF.

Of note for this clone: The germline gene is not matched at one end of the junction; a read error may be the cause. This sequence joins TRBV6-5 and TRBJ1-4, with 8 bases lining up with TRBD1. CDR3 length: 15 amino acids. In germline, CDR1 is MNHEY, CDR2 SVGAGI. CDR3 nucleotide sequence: TGTGCCAGCAGTCACTCCGGGACAGGTGGTGAAAAACTGTTTTTT. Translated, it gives CASSHSGTGGEKLFF.